This TCR beta chain was identified in a study of T cells in Graves' hyperthyroidism and ophthalmopathy. This clonotype was observed many times. Patients aged 18 to 65 had newly diagnosed hyperthyroidism of under 2 months' duration. Any symptoms of ophthalmopathy came after the first hyperthyroidism diagnosis, from which the blood sample dates. Authors of the study amplified TCR beta CDR3 regions from RNA transcripts. When the TCR CDR3 underwent first-round RT-PCR, the HTBI primer set was used. From the multiplex PCR reads, TCRdb called clonotypes with MiXCR, one entry per CDR3 protein. The sample consists of some 300,000 distinct CDR3 sequences, more than 10% of them appearing once. The sample was blood. This receptor was taken from a young woman with Graves' hyperthyroidism that later progressed to Graves' ophthalmopathy.

DNA for the CDR3: TGTGCCAGCAGTTACCGCAAGGCCGAGCAGTACTTC. It specifies CASSYRKAEQYF. This chain connects TRBV6-2 or TRBV6-3 to TRBJ2-7; no clear D. From germline, CDR1 is MNHEY and CDR2 SVGEGT. The CDR3 is 12 amino acids. Trimming pared 2 bases from V and 6 bases from J, leaving 8 bases between.